Listed here are 4 T cell receptor beta chains from one sample, sequenced in a study of shared clonotypes between healthy human individuals. Repertoires were generated with immunoSEQ multiplex PCR, while TCRdb's copy carries only in-frame clones and drops some. The sample carries about half a million clones, approximately 81% recorded once. The sample comprised PBMCs. The receptors originated from a woman in her thirties or forties in good health. Some clones in this sample may be carry-over from other donors' samples.

Note on this clone: A read error likely explains this, since a far larger clone differs by one base. This CDR3 is also generated by other DNA sequences in the sample. The chain uses TRBV4-2 and TRBJ2-2; 8 bases map to TRBD2. Germline trimming cut 2 bases from V and 5 bases from J; bases unmatched to any gene: 13. CDR3 size: 18 residues. Germline CDR1 LGHNA, CDR2 YNFKEQ. As DNA, the CDR3 is TGTGCCAGCAGCCAATTCCTCTCAGCGGGAGCGTCTACCGGGGAGCTGTTTTTT. Protein sequence: CASSQFLSAGASTGELFF.

This CDR3 reads CSVVAGGAYEQYF. The CDR3 DNA sequence: TGCAGCGTCGTGGCGGGGGGGGCGTACGAGCAGTACTTC. This chain links TRBV29-1 with TRBJ2-7; 9 nucleotides align to TRBD2. V lost 6 bases and J lost 4; bases outside the gene matches: 7. CDR1 and CDR2 from the germline V gene are SQVTM and ANQGSEA. The CDR3 is 13 amino acids.

The genes are TRBV29-1 and TRBJ2-5; D is perhaps TRBD1 (6 bases). CDR1 is SQVTM, CDR2 ANQGSEA, per germline. The CDR3 totals 13 residues. V was trimmed by 6 bases and J by 3 bases, leaving 14 bases between them. CDR3 bases: TGCAGCGTCAGCAGGGGATGGGAAGAGACCCAGTACTTC. Amino acid sequence: CSVSRGWEETQYF. Using reference TRBV29-1 and TRBJ2-5 for the parts outside the CDR3, the full variable domain is SAVISQKPSRDICQRGTSLTIQCQVDSQVTMMFWYRQQPGQSLTLIATANQGSEATYESGFVIDKFPISRPNLTFSTLTVSNMSPEDSSIYLCSVSRGWEETQYFGPGTRLLVL.

With respect to this clone: With a far larger clone one base away, a read error is the likely cause. Other DNA sequences in the sample encode the same CDR3. The genes are TRBV30 and TRBJ1-4; D gene uncertain. This CDR3 spans 15 amino acids. Germline assignment: CDR1 GTSNPN and CDR2 SVGIG (reference sequence). This chain's CDR3 is CAWSVLGGTNEKLFF. CDR3 DNA: TGTGCATGGAGTGTACTGGGCGGGACTAATGAAAAACTGTTTTTT.